The 21 T cell receptor beta chains presented below share a single source sample, sequenced in a study of regulatory T cells in long-lasting Graves disease. Assembly of TCR beta libraries relied on iRepertoire HTBI primers together with Arm-PCR of CDR3 regions. TCRdb re-called the multiplex PCR reads with MiXCR, one entry per CDR3 protein. The table includes more than 350,000 distinct CDR3 sequences, approximately 22% detected once. Time point here: persistent/refractory GD, antithyroid drugs over 5 years with positive TRAb. Scientists built the TCR library using RNA that was extracted from PBMCs. Material: peripheral blood mononuclear cells (PBMCs), obtained when the disease was refractory, from a patient treated with antithyroid drugs. The receptors originated from a female donor with Graves disease.

This clonotype came up a few times. This chain uses TRBV20-1 with TRBJ2-4; no clear D. V was trimmed by 3 bases and J by 5 bases, leaving 20 bases between them. Germline V gene data show CDR1 as DFQATT and CDR2 as SNEGSKA (reference sequence). The CDR3 loop spans 16 amino acids. In DNA form, the CDR3 reads TGCAGTGCTAGTTCGTTTGGGCGTCTTGGGGAAAACATTCAGTACTTC. Protein: CSASSFGRLGENIQYF.

This clonotype was counted only a few times. The gene calls are TRBV27 and TRBJ1-1, with D possibly matching TRBD1 (5 bases). CDR1 and CDR2 from the germline V gene are MNHEY and SMNVEV (reference sequence). The CDR3 covers 14 residues. Trimming shortened V by 6 bases and J by 8 bases, and 19 bases separated the two germline ends. CDR3 loop: CASSPGSDSAEAFF. The CDR3 DNA reads TGTGCCAGCAGCCCGGGTAGTGACAGCGCCGAAGCTTTCTTT.

This clonotype has at least ten counts. The chain carries TRBV29-1 and TRBJ2-5; no clear D gene. This CDR3 is built from 13 residues. Germline CDR1 reads SQVTM; CDR2 reads ANQGSEA. Deletions cut 4 bases from V and 5 bases from J, with 14 bases between. CDR3 in amino acids: CSVVPRKVETQYF. DNA for the CDR3: TGCAGCGTTGTCCCGAGGAAGGTTGAGACCCAGTACTTC.

The rearrangement joins TRBV7-9 to TRBJ2-5; TRBD1 matches 8 bases. The CDR3 is 18 residues long. Germline V gene lookup returns CDR1 SEHNR and CDR2 FQNEAQ (reference sequence). Germline trimming cut 5 bases from V and 4 bases from J; bases unmatched to any gene: 18. CDR3 sequence reads: CASSEIWGMGQARETQYF. The CDR3 bases are TGTGCCAGCAGCGAGATATGGGGTATGGGACAGGCCAGAGAGACCCAGTACTTC.

The chain combines TRBV30 with TRBJ2-2; possible D gene TRBD2, 7 bases. V was trimmed by 8 bases and J by 4 bases, leaving 20 bases between them. The germline CDR1 and CDR2 sequences are GTSNPN and SVGIG (reference sequence). This CDR3 comprises 15 residues. Here the CDR3 DNA reads TGTGCCCACCGAGGGGGGGCCTCAGTCACCGGGGAGCTGTTTTTT. Translation: CAHRGGASVTGELFF. The full variable domain, in which reference TRBV30 and TRBJ2-2 provide the parts outside the CDR3, is SQTIHQWPATLVQPVGSPLSLECTVEGTSNPNLYWYRQAAGRGLQLLFYSVGIGQISSEVPQNLSASRPQDRQFILSSKKLLLSDSGFYLCAHRGGASVTGELFFGEGSRLTVL.

There are a few counts of this clonotype. The chain combines TRBV28 with TRBJ2-7, with D maybe TRBD1 (6 bases). The V gene lost 8 bases and the J gene lost 0 bases, with 11 bases spanning the gap. Germline V CDR1 and CDR2: MDHEN, SYDVKM. This CDR3 is 13 amino acids long. CDR3 in DNA: TGTGCCAGCGCCAGGGGCAGCTCCTACGAGCAGTACTTC. This encodes CASARGSSYEQYF.

In its sample, this clonotype was seen a few times. The chain joins TRBV14 to TRBJ1-4; D not resolved. Trimming removed 3 bases at V and 4 bases at J, with 12 bases between. The CDR3 loop spans 15 amino acids. Germline assignment: CDR1 SGHDN and CDR2 FVKESK. The CDR3 sequence is CASSHPRAGNEKLFF. CDR3 DNA sequence: TGTGCCAGCAGCCATCCGCGGGCGGGTAATGAAAAACTGTTTTTT.

This clonotype has at least ten counts. The rearrangement joins TRBV27 to TRBJ1-1; D is perhaps TRBD1 (5 bases). The CDR3 is made up of 16 amino acids. Germline V gene data show CDR1 as MNHEY and CDR2 as SMNVEV (reference sequence). V was pared by 6 bases and J by 1 base, with 18 bases between. CDR3 DNA: TGTGCCAGCAGCCTCGGGCCGGGAGGGACGAACACTGAAGCTTTCTTT. It encodes CASSLGPGGTNTEAFF.

This clonotype came up a few times. V is TRBV3-1 and J is TRBJ2-5; 8 bases fit TRBD1. The CDR3 spans 17 residues. V dropped 0 bases and J dropped 4; count of bases not matched to a gene: 10. The germline V gene has CDR1 LGHDT and CDR2 YNNKEL (reference sequence). This CDR3 reads CASSQDGQGARRETQYF. The CDR3 DNA is TGTGCCAGCAGCCAAGATGGGCAGGGGGCAAGGCGAGAGACCCAGTACTTC.

This clonotype was counted ten times or more. The chain joins TRBV12-3 or TRBV12-4 to TRBJ1-2; D is unresolved. The CDR3 length is 16 residues. V shed 5 bases and J shed 0 bases, with 16 bases lying between them. The CDR3 sequence: CASSPTLEISNYGYTF. The DNA for the CDR3 is TGTGCCAGCAGTCCCACCTTAGAAATCTCTAACTATGGCTACACCTTC.

This clonotype was counted only a few times. The V call is TRBV6-2 or TRBV6-3, the J call TRBJ2-2, with 7 positions matching TRBD1. Per germline, CDR1 MNHEY and CDR2 SVGEGT. The CDR3 sequence is 19 residues long. Trimming cost V 2 bases and J 1 base; bases outside gene matches: 13. This CDR3 is CASSYESLEQGRNTGELFF. The CDR3 DNA sequence: TGTGCCAGCAGTTACGAATCTCTTGAACAGGGGCGGAACACCGGGGAGCTGTTTTTT.

This clonotype appeared many times. The CDR3 DNA is TGTGCCAGCAGTGCGCGACAGGGGAATGAAAAACTGTTTTTT. As protein: CASSARQGNEKLFF. The genes are TRBV28 and TRBJ1-4, with 8 nucleotides matching TRBD1. The CDR3 spans 14 residues. CDR1 and CDR2 from the germline V gene are MDHEN and SYDVKM. V lost 5 bases, J lost 5 bases, and 4 bases stayed unmatched.

This clonotype was recorded many times. The rearrangement links TRBV28 to TRBJ2-7; D perhaps matches TRBD2 (5 bases). This CDR3 is built from 15 residues. Trimming left V 3 bases short and J 4 bases short, with 16 bases between. The germline gives CDR1 MDHEN, CDR2 SYDVKM. The CDR3 here is CASSFSGWNLYEQYF. CDR3 coding DNA: TGTGCCAGCAGTTTTTCGGGATGGAATTTGTACGAGCAGTACTTC.

This clonotype was seen ten or more times. The rearrangement links TRBV10-1 to TRBJ2-7; D call uncertain. With 5 bases removed from V and 0 bases from J, the gap between germline ends came to 8 bases. The CDR3 totals 13 residues. CDR1 is WNHNN, CDR2 SYGVQD, per germline (reference sequence). DNA of the CDR3: TGCGCCAGCAGTCACGGAGTCTCCTACGAGCAGTACTTC. Translating it yields CASSHGVSYEQYF.

The chain recombines TRBV9 with TRBJ1-6; D gene uncertain. This CDR3 is built from 19 residues. The V end lost 0 bases, the J end lost 9 bases, and 25 bases lay between the germline ends. Per the germline V gene, CDR1 is SGDLS and CDR2 is YYNGEE. CDR3 in amino acids: CASSVDPEQPLLGLSPLHF. As DNA, the CDR3 is TGTGCCAGCAGCGTAGACCCCGAGCAGCCGCTGCTCGGTCTTTCACCCCTCCACTTT.

Regarding this clonotype: Possible read error: a much larger clone is one base away. V usage is TRBV18 and J usage is TRBJ2-5, with D maybe TRBD2 (6 bases). Germline V gives CDR1 KGHSH, CDR2 LQKENI. V lost 3 bases and J lost 9, with 17 bases in between. The CDR3 is 14 amino acids. CDR3 sequence: CASSPMGSGVPQYF. The CDR3 DNA is TGTGCCAGCTCACCGATGGGCTCGGGAGTACCCCAGTACTTC.

This clonotype has a count of ten or more. The gene calls are TRBV10-3 and TRBJ1-5; the match to TRBD1 covers 7 bases. The CDR3 sequence is 13 residues long. The ends lost 5 bases at V and 5 bases at J; junction bases unmatched: 3. The germline gives CDR1 ENHRY, CDR2 SYGVKD. The CDR3 nucleotides are TGTGCCATCAGTAACCAGGGGGATCAGCCCCAGCATTTT. This encodes CAISNQGDQPQHF.

This clonotype was counted between two and nine times. V gene TRBV12-3 or TRBV12-4 combines with J gene TRBJ2-2, with TRBD2 matching over 10 bases. With 6 bases clipped from V and 5 bases from J, the junction kept 9 bases outside the gene matches. This CDR3 is 16 amino acids long. For the CDR3, the DNA is TGTGCCAGCAGATCCCTAGCGGGAGCGGGAACCGGGGAGCTGTTTTTT. Translated, it gives CASRSLAGAGTGELFF.

The V call is TRBV25-1, the J call TRBJ2-4; TRBD1 agrees at 9 bases. This CDR3 is 13 amino acids long. V lost 4 bases to trimming and J lost 7 bases; unmatched junction nucleotides: 2. Germline-derived CDR1 and CDR2 are MGHDK and SYGVNS. CDR3 residues: CASSGGTGNIQYF. The CDR3 DNA reads TGTGCCAGCAGTGGTGGGACAGGGAACATTCAGTACTTC.

This clonotype showed up many times. The gene calls are TRBV18 and TRBJ2-6; D gene uncertain. Germline loops: CDR1 KGHSH, CDR2 LQKENI. The CDR3 extends over 13 amino acids. Trimming shortened V by 8 bases and J by 0 bases, and 5 bases separated the two germline ends. CDR3 loop: CASSPSGANVLTF. CDR3 in DNA: TGTGCCAGCAGCCCCTCTGGGGCCAACGTCCTGACTTTC.

The genes are TRBV19 and TRBJ1-1; D may be TRBD1 (5 bases). Germline CDR1 is LNHDA and CDR2 is SQIVND (reference sequence). The CDR3 is 12 amino acids. With 1 base removed from V and 7 bases from J, the gap between germline ends came to 7 bases. In DNA form, the CDR3 reads TGTGCCAGTAGTATAGGACAGTTTGAAGCTTTCTTT. Protein sequence: CASSIGQFEAFF.